The 23 T cell receptor beta chains in this list originate from one sample, sequenced in a study of T-cell memory formation after mild COVID-19. From the 5' RACE reads, TCRdb called clonotypes with MiXCR, one entry per CDR3 protein. The top ten clones hold 27% of a sample with roughly 110,000 distinct CDR3 sequences, under 15% of them seen once. The sample was PBMCs or a T cell subset sorted from them (not recorded which). All receptors derive from an adult woman who had mild COVID-19 (a few samples of this study predate the infection). Cell type and time point are not known.

This chain connects TRBV4-1 to TRBJ2-5, with TRBD1 identical over 9 bases. V shed 1 base and J 1 base; nucleotides not matched to a gene: 7. The CDR3 is made up of 17 amino acids. Germline V gene data show CDR1 as MGHRA and CDR2 as YSYEKL. Here the CDR3 DNA reads TGCGCCAGCAGCCAAGTCGGGGGGACAGGGATCCAAGAGACCCAGTACTTC. It codes for CASSQVGGTGIQETQYF.

This clonotype has at least ten counts. This rearrangement joins TRBV7-6 to TRBJ2-7, with D perhaps being TRBD1 or TRBD2 (5 bases each). Germline loops: CDR1 SGHVS, CDR2 FNYEAQ. The ends were cut back, 5 bases at V and 1 base at J, with 9 bases in the middle. CDR3 length: 13 amino acids. The CDR3 region is CASSPRGSYEQYF. For the CDR3, the DNA is TGTGCCAGCAGCCCGAGGGGTTCCTACGAGCAGTACTTC.

The gene calls are TRBV7-6 and TRBJ2-7; possibly TRBD1 or TRBD2 for D (5 bases each). V was cut by 1 base and J by 0 bases, with 10 bases left in between. The CDR3 has 15 amino acids. Looked up from germline, CDR1 is SGHVS and CDR2 is FNYEAQ. In DNA form, the CDR3 reads TGTGCCAGCAGCTTAGTGGCAGGGAGCTCCTACGAGCAGTACTTC. Its protein is CASSLVAGSSYEQYF.

This chain links TRBV4-1 with TRBJ2-1; 7 nucleotides agree with TRBD1. CDR1 is MGHRA, CDR2 YSYEKL, per germline. V lost 2 bases and J lost 4; bases outside the gene matches: 11. The CDR3 runs to 17 residues. The CDR3 is CASSQNTFRDRYNEQFF. DNA of the CDR3: TGCGCCAGCAGCCAAAACACGTTCCGGGACAGATACAATGAGCAGTTCTTC.

The chain carries TRBV29-1 and TRBJ2-7; D perhaps matches TRBD1 (6 bases). The germline V and J ends were trimmed by 1 base and 4 bases, with 11 bases remaining between them. Looked up from germline, CDR1 is SQVTM and CDR2 is ANQGSEA. This CDR3 is built from 13 residues. The DNA of the CDR3 is TGCAGCGTTGAAGCCCGCGACAGGTACGAGCAGTACTTC. This encodes CSVEARDRYEQYF.

Points on this clonotype: An end of the junction does not agree with germline; a read error may underlie this. The rearrangement links TRBV29-1 to TRBJ2-5; 7 bases fit TRBD1. The CDR3 totals 10 residues. Germline V gives CDR1 SQVTM, CDR2 ANQGSEA. The CDR3 spells CSVIRDSHVF. The CDR3 DNA reads TGCAGCGTTATACGGGACAGTCATGTCTTC.

V is TRBV7-6 and J is TRBJ2-6, with D perhaps TRBD2 (5 bases). Germline CDR1 reads SGHVS; CDR2 reads FNYEAQ. The CDR3 is 15 amino acids. V lost 4 bases and J lost 2, with 9 bases in between. The CDR3 DNA sequence: TGTGCCAGCAGCTCCCGGACTGCTGGGGCCAACGTCCTGACTTTC. As protein: CASSSRTAGANVLTF.

Many counts were recorded for this clonotype. V and J are TRBV4-1 and TRBJ2-1, with 9 bases lining up with TRBD2. J lost 4 bases, V lost 1 base, and 8 bases had no gene match. Looked up from germline, CDR1 is MGHRA and CDR2 is YSYEKL. The CDR3 is 17 amino acids. As DNA, the CDR3 is TGCGCCAGCAGCCAAGGTATAGGCGGGGGGGTTTACAATGAGCAGTTCTTC. Amino acid sequence: CASSQGIGGGVYNEQFF.

The J gene is TRBJ2-1, the V gene TRBV6-8; TRBD2 matches at 8 bases. CDR1 and CDR2 (germline): MNHGY, SAAAGT. Unmatched junction bases numbered 4, after V lost 4 bases and J lost 2 bases. The CDR3 extends over 15 amino acids. The CDR3 spells CASSFCGRPYNEQFF. The CDR3 DNA reads as TGTGCCAGCAGTTTTTGCGGGAGGCCCTACAATGAGCAGTTCTTC.

This chain links TRBV7-9 with TRBJ2-3, with D maybe TRBD2 (5 bases). Germline lookup yields CDR1 SEHNR and CDR2 FQNEAQ (reference sequence). CDR3 length: 18 amino acids. The V and J ends lost 1 base and 3 bases respectively, with 20 bases between them. CDR3 sequence: CASSLDPSGAVPTDTQYF. The CDR3 DNA is TGTGCCAGCAGCTTAGACCCTTCCGGAGCGGTCCCGACAGATACGCAGTATTTT.

The chain uses TRBV4-1 and TRBJ2-1, with TRBD1 matching over 11 bases. CDR3 length: 18 residues. V shed 4 bases, J shed 8 bases, and the junction held 16 bases outside the gene matches. From germline, CDR1 is MGHRA and CDR2 YSYEKL. DNA of the CDR3: TGCGCCAGCAGCCGCTATGGGGACAGGGGGGATCCCCATGATGAGCAGTTCTTC. Residues: CASSRYGDRGDPHDEQFF.

This clonotype has a handful of counts. The chain links TRBV5-5 to TRBJ2-2, with a weak D call TRBD1 (5 bases). The CDR3 length is 15 residues. Trimming pared 0 bases from V and 4 bases from J, leaving 10 bases between. Germline V lookup: CDR1 SGHKS, CDR2 YYEKEE (reference sequence). This CDR3 is CASSLVGQSTGELFF. CDR3 bases: TGTGCCAGCAGCTTGGTAGGACAAAGCACCGGGGAGCTGTTTTTT.

This clonotype was seen only a few times. The chain links TRBV7-2 to TRBJ2-7; D is unclear. Trimming pared 3 bases from V and 5 bases from J, leaving 8 bases between. The CDR3 is 12 residues long. In germline, CDR1 is SGHTA, CDR2 FQGNSA. CDR3 amino acids: CASSLLRDEQYF. The CDR3 DNA reads TGTGCCAGCAGCTTGTTACGGGACGAGCAGTACTTC.

This chain joins TRBV5-5 and TRBJ2-5; TRBD1 matches at 8 bases. J was trimmed by 5 bases and V by 0 bases; bases with no gene match: 12. The V gene's germline CDR1 is SGHKS and CDR2 YYEKEE (reference sequence). This CDR3 spans 17 amino acids. CDR3 region: CASSLGPGQDVWETQYF. The CDR3 nucleotides are TGTGCCAGCAGCTTGGGTCCGGGACAGGACGTGTGGGAGACCCAGTACTTC.

This clonotype was seen a handful of times. The CDR3 protein is CASSVEGGETQYF. CDR3 sequence (DNA): TGTGCCAGCAGCGTAGAGGGTGGAGAGACCCAGTACTTC. The J gene is TRBJ2-5, the V gene TRBV9; D is unclear. The CDR3 extends over 13 amino acids. Germline loops: CDR1 SGDLS, CDR2 YYNGEE. Trimming took 0 bases from V and 4 from J, leaving 7 bases between them. Full variable domain (missing parts from reference TRBV9 and TRBJ2-5): DSGVTQTPKHLITATGQRVTLRCSPRSGDLSVYWYQQSLDQGLQFLIQYYNGEERAKGNILERFSAQQFPDLHSELNLSSLELGDSALYFCASSVEGGETQYFGPGTRLLVL.

This clonotype was found a few times. The gene calls are TRBV7-8 and TRBJ2-1, with 10 bases that match TRBD2. Germline CDR1 SGHVS, CDR2 FQNEAQ. The CDR3 is 16 amino acids. Trimming removed 5 bases from V and 5 bases from J; junction bases left unmatched: 9. The CDR3 spells CASSLVYLAGDNEQFF. The CDR3 region has the DNA TGTGCCAGCAGCCTAGTCTACCTAGCGGGAGACAATGAGCAGTTCTTC.

This clonotype has just a few counts. V and J are TRBV4-2 and TRBJ1-1; unclear D gene. CDR1 and CDR2 (germline): LGHNA, YNFKEQ. CDR3 length: 14 amino acids. V was clipped by 3 bases and J by 0 bases, with 8 bases between them. The DNA for the CDR3 is TGTGCCAGCAGCCAGTCCATGATGAACACTGAAGCTTTCTTT. Encoded protein: CASSQSMMNTEAFF.

This clonotype was detected only a few times. The rearrangement joins TRBV27 to TRBJ2-7; D is unresolved. V lost 0 bases and J 2 bases, leaving 17 bases between the germline ends. Germline assignment: CDR1 MNHEY and CDR2 SMNVEV (reference sequence). The CDR3 has 17 residues. The CDR3 sequence: CASSLSRGPLSAYEQYF. For the CDR3, the DNA is TGTGCCAGCAGTTTATCGAGAGGTCCGCTCAGCGCCTACGAGCAGTACTTC.

This clonotype was counted only a few times. The rearrangement uses TRBV4-2 and TRBJ2-5; TRBD2 agrees at 11 bases. V dropped 0 bases and J dropped 5; count of bases not matched to a gene: 17. Germline V gene sequence: CDR1 LGHNA, CDR2 YNFKEQ. This CDR3 spans 20 amino acids. The CDR3, as DNA: TGTGCCAGCAGCCAAGAGAGGCTAACTAGCGGGAGACCAAGTTGGGAGACCCAGTACTTC. It codes for CASSQERLTSGRPSWETQYF.

V and J are TRBV15 and TRBJ2-7; D call uncertain. Trimming cost V 0 bases and J 3 bases, with 9 bases left between them. Per the germline V gene, CDR1 is LNHNV and CDR2 is YYDKDF (reference sequence). This CDR3 region has 14 residues. The CDR3, as DNA: TGTGCCACCAGCAGAGATCGGAGTTTCTACGAGCAGTACTTC. This translates into CATSRDRSFYEQYF. Supplemented by reference TRBV15 and TRBJ2-7, the full variable domain reads DAMVIQNPRYQVTQFGKPVTLSCSQTLNHNVMYWYQQKSSQAPKLLFHYYDKDFNNEADTPDNFQSRRPNTSFCFLDIRSPGLGDTAMYLCATSRDRSFYEQYFGPGTRLTVT.

This clonotype was recorded a few times. The V gene is TRBV4-1, the J gene TRBJ1-1; D is uncertain. Germline CDR1 and CDR2: MGHRA and YSYEKL. There are 13 residues in the CDR3. Trimming left V 2 bases short and J 7 bases short, with 11 bases between. The CDR3 DNA reads as TGCGCCAGCAGCCAAACACACTTGAATGAAGCTTTCTTT. Translation: CASSQTHLNEAFF.

The table lists this clonotype with a few counts. The chain joins TRBV9 to TRBJ2-7; D unresolved. CDR3 length: 12 amino acids. Trimming shortened V by 0 bases and J by 7 bases, and 8 bases separated the two germline ends. Germline CDR1 is SGDLS and CDR2 is YYNGEE. In DNA form, the CDR3 reads TGTGCCAGCAGCGTAGGGTCGTCTGAGCAGTACTTC. It specifies CASSVGSSEQYF.

The CDR3 sequence: CASSQDFEDPGNTIYF. As DNA, the CDR3 is TGCGCCAGCAGCCAAGATTTTGAGGATCCTGGAAACACCATATATTTT. J is TRBJ1-3 and V is TRBV4-1; D gene unclear. The germline gives CDR1 MGHRA, CDR2 YSYEKL. V gave up 0 bases and J gave up 2 bases, with 11 bases separating them. This CDR3 is built from 16 residues.